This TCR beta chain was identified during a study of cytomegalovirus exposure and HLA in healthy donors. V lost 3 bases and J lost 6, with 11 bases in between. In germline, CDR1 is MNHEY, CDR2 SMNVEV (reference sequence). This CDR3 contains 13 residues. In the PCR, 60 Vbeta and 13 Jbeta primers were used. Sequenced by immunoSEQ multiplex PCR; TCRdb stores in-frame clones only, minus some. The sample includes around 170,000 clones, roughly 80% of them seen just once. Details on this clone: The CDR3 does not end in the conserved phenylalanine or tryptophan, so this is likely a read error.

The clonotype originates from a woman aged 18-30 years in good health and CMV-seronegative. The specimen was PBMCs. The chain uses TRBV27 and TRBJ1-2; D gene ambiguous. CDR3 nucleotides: TGTGCCAGCAGTTTGGGCTCGGCGCATGGCTACACCCTC. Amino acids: CASSLGSAHGYTL.